The following is a TCR beta chain sequence with its context. The data were obtained in a study of blood T cell repertoires in COVID-19. V lost 2 bases to trimming and J lost 5 bases; unmatched junction nucleotides: 4. Germline lookup yields CDR1 MNHEY and CDR2 SVGEGT. The CDR3 runs to 15 residues. Only in-frame clones appear in the TCRdb table, and some are missing; sequencing was by immunoSEQ multiplex PCR. Of 60,000 to 85,000 clones in the sample, 75% to 80% are singletons; the top ten hold less than 20%. The V gene is TRBV6-2 or TRBV6-3, the J gene TRBJ2-5; 11 bases fit TRBD2. This sequence originates from a human donor in a cohort sampled during active COVID-19. Source material: peripheral blood. In nucleotides, the CDR3 is TGTGCCAGCAGTTACCTAGCGGGAGGTGACGAGACCCAGTACTTC. This codes for CASSYLAGGDETQYF.